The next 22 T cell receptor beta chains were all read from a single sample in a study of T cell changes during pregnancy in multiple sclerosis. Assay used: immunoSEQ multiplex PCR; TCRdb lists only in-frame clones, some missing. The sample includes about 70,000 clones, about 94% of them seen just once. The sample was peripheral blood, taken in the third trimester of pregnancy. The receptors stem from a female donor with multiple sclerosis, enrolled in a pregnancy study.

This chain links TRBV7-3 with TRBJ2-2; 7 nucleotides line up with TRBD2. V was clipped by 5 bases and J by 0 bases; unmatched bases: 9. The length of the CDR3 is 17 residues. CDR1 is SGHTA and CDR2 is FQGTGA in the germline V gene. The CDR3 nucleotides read TGTGCCAGCAGCCGGGGCGGGAGAGGGACGAACACCGGGGAGCTGTTTTTT. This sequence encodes CASSRGGRGTNTGELFF.

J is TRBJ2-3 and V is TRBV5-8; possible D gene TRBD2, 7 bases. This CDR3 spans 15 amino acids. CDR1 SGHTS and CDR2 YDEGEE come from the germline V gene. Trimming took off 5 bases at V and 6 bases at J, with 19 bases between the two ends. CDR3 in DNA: TGTGCCAGCAGTTCGCTTAGGGGGGGAGAGGATACGCAGTATTTT. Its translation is CASSSLRGGEDTQYF. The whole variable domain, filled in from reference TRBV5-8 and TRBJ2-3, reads EAGVTQSPTHLIKTRGQQATLRCSPISGHTSVYWYQQALGLGLQFLLWYDEGEERNRGNFPPRFSGRQFPNYSSELNVNALELEDSALYLCASSSLRGGEDTQYFGPGTRLTVL.

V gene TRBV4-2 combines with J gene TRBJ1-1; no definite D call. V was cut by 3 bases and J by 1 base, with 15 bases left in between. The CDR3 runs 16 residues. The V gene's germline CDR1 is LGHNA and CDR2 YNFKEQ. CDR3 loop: CASSQSGELSNTEAFF. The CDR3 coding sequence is TGTGCCAGCAGCCAGTCGGGAGAGCTGTCGAACACTGAAGCTTTCTTT.

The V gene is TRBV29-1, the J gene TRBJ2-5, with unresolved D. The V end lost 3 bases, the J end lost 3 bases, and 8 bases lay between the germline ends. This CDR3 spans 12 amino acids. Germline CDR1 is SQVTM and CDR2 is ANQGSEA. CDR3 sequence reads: CSVEGSKETQYF. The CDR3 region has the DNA TGCAGCGTTGAGGGCAGTAAAGAGACCCAGTACTTC.

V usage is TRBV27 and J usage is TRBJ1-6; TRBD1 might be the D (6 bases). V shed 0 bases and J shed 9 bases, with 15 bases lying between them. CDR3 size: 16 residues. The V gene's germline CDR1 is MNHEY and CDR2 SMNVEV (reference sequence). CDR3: CASSLSIITGFSPLHF. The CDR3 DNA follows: TGTGCCAGCAGTTTATCGATAATAACAGGGTTTTCACCCCTCCACTTT.

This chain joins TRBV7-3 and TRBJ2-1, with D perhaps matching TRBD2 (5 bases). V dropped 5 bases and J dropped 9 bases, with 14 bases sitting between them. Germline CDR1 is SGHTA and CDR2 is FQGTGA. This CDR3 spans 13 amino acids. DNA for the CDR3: TGTGCCAGCAGCCTCCCGGGGATTGCTGAGCAGTTCTTC. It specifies CASSLPGIAEQFF.

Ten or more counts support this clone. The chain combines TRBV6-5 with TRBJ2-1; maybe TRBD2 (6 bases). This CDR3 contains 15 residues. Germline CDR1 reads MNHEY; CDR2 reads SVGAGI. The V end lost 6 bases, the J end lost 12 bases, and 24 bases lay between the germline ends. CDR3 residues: CASSPGDGSRYWQFF. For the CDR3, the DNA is TGTGCCAGCAGCCCAGGTGACGGGAGCAGATATTGGCAGTTCTTC.

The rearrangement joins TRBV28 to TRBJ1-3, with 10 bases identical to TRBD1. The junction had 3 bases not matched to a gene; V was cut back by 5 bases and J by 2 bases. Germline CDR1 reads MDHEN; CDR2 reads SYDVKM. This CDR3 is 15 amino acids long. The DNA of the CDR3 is TGTGCCAGCAGTCAGGGGACAGGGGCTGGAAACACCATATATTTT. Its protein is CASSQGTGAGNTIYF.

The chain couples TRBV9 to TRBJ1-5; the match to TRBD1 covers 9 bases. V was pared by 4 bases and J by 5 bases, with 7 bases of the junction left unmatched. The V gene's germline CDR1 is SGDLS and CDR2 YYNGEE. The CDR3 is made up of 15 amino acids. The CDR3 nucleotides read TGTGCCAGCAGCTTAGGACAGGGGCTCCATCAGCCCCAGCATTTT. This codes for CASSLGQGLHQPQHF.

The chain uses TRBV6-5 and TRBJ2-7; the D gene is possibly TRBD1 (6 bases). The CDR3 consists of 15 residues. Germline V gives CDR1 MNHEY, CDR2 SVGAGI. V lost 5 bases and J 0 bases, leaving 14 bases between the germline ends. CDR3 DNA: TGTGCCAGCAGTAAAGAAACAGGGACCTCCTACGAGCAGTACTTC. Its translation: CASSKETGTSYEQYF.

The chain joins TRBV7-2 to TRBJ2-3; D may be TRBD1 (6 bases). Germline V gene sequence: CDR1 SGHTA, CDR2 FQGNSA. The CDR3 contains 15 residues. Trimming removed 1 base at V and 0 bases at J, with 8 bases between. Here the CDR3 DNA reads TGTGCCAGCAGCTTAGGGACAGCTAGCACAGATACGCAGTATTTT. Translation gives CASSLGTASTDTQYF.

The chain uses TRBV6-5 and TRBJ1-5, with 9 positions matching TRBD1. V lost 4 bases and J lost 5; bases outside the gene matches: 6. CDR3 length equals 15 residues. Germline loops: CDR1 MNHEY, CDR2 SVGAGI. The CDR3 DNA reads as TGTGCCAGCAGTTTAAACAGGGGGCGGGATCAGCCCCAGCATTTT. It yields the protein CASSLNRGRDQPQHF.

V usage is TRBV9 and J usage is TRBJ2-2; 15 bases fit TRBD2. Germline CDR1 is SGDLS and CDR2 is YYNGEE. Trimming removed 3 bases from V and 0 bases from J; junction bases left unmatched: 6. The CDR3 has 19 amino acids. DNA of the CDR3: TGTGCCAGCAGCGAGCCGGGACTAGCGGGGGGAGCGAACACCGGGGAGCTGTTTTTT. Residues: CASSEPGLAGGANTGELFF.

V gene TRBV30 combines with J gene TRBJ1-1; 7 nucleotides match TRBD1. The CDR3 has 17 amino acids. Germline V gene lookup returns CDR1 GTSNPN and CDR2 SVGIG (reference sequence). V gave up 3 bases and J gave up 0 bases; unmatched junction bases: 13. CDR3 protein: CAWRERGWDSLNTEAFF. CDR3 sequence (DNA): TGTGCCTGGAGAGAGAGGGGATGGGACAGCCTGAACACTGAAGCTTTCTTT.

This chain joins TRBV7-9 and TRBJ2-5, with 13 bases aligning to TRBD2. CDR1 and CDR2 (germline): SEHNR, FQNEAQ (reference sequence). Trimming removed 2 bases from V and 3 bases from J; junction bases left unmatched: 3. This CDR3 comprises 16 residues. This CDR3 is CASSLLGTSGEETQYF. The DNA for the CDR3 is TGTGCCAGCAGCTTACTCGGGACTAGCGGGGAAGAGACCCAGTACTTC.

The DNA for the CDR3 is TGTGCCAGCAGCGAGGGGCTAGCAGGGGTTGAAAAACTGTTTTTT. Translating it yields CASSEGLAGVEKLFF. The chain recombines TRBV9 with TRBJ1-4; D might be TRBD1 (6 bases). The CDR3 consists of 15 residues. The germline CDR1 and CDR2 sequences are SGDLS and YYNGEE. The V end lost 3 bases, the J end lost 7 bases, and 16 bases lay between the germline ends.

The CDR3 coding sequence is TGTGCCAGCAGCTACGGCCGACAGGAGTATTTT. Translating it yields CASSYGRQEYF. The rearrangement uses TRBV7-2 and TRBJ2-3, with D possibly TRBD1 on 6 matching bases. Trimming removed 4 bases at V and 13 bases at J, with 12 bases between. The germline gives CDR1 SGHTA, CDR2 FQGNSA. CDR3 length equals 11 residues.

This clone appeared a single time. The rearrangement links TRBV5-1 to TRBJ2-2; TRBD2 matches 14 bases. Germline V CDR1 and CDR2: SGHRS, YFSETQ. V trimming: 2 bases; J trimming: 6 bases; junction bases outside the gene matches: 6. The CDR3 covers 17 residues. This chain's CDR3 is CASSLFRLAGGPGELFF. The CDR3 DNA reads TGCGCCAGCAGCTTATTTCGACTAGCGGGGGGGCCCGGGGAGCTGTTTTTT.

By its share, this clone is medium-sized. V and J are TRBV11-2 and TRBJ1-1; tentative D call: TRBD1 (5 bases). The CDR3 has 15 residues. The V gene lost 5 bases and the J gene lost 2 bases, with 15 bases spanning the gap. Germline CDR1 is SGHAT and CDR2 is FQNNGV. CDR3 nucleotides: TGTGCCAGCAGCGCAAGTCTGGGGGGTAACACTGAAGCTTTCTTT. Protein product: CASSASLGGNTEAFF.

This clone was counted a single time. The CDR3 loop is CASSRGTSLVSREQYF. CDR3 in DNA: TGTGCCAGCAGCCGCGGGACTAGCCTAGTTTCTCGCGAGCAGTACTTC. The chain couples TRBV9 to TRBJ2-7; 9 bases are shared with TRBD2. The V gene end was trimmed by 4 bases and the J gene end by 6 bases; junction bases not matched to a gene: 14. Looked up from germline, CDR1 is SGDLS and CDR2 is YYNGEE. The CDR3 covers 16 residues.

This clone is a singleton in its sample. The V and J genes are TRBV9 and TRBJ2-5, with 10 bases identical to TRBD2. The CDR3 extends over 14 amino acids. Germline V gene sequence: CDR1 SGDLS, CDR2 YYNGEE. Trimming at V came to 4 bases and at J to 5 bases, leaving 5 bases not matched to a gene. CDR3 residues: CASSMGLALETQYF. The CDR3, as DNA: TGTGCCAGCAGCATGGGACTAGCGTTGGAGACCCAGTACTTC.

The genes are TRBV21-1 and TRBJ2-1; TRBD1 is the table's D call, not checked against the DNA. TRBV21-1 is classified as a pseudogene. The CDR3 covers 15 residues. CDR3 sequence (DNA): TGTGCCAGCAGCAAAGACAGGGAGAAAGGCGATGAGCAGTTCTTC. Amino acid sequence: CASSKDREKGDEQFF.